A single sample is the source of the 21 T cell receptor beta chains below, sequenced in a study of blood T cell repertoires in COVID-19. Sequencing used immunoSEQ multiplex PCR; TCRdb keeps in-frame clones, though not all of them. The top ten hold under 2% of the sample, which has over 300,000 clones, more than 70% seen once. The sequencing input was peripheral blood. Receptor source: a woman aged 50 to 65 with acute or convalescent COVID-19.

The chain has TRBV20-1 and TRBJ1-4; perhaps TRBD1 as D (6 bases). The CDR3 runs 13 residues. Germline-derived CDR1 and CDR2 are DFQATT and SNEGSKA (reference sequence). With 3 bases removed from V and 5 bases from J, the gap between germline ends came to 10 bases. The CDR3 loop reads CSASRQGNEKLFF. CDR3 in DNA: TGCAGTGCTAGTAGGCAGGGGAATGAAAAACTGTTTTTT.

The chain recombines TRBV5-1 with TRBJ2-5, with D possibly TRBD2 on 6 matching bases. The germline V gene has CDR1 SGHRS and CDR2 YFSETQ. There are 14 residues in the CDR3. Between the trimmed V and J ends, which lost 0 bases and 2 bases, there was a span of 8 bases. In DNA form, the CDR3 reads TGCGCCAGCAGCTTGGCTCGGGGGCAAGAGACCCAGTACTTC. Protein sequence: CASSLARGQETQYF.

The chain uses TRBV24-1 and TRBJ2-5; D possibly corresponds to TRBD1 (8 bases). Deletions cut 4 bases from V and 2 bases from J, with 16 bases between. CDR1 KGHDR and CDR2 SFDVKD come from the germline V gene. The CDR3 sequence is 16 residues long. CDR3 in amino acids: CATSESGTGVQETQYF. CDR3 DNA sequence: TGTGCCACCAGTGAGAGCGGGACAGGAGTACAAGAGACCCAGTACTTC.

V and J are TRBV19 and TRBJ1-1; D is unclear. The CDR3 covers 15 residues. In germline, CDR1 is LNHDA, CDR2 SQIVND (reference sequence). The V and J ends lost 4 bases and 3 bases respectively, with 15 bases between them. CDR3 sequence reads: CASSTNIGWDTEAFF. Here the CDR3 DNA reads TGTGCCAGTAGTACCAACATCGGGTGGGACACTGAAGCTTTCTTT.

The chain combines TRBV19 with TRBJ2-3, with 7 bases identical to TRBD1. Germline V gives CDR1 LNHDA, CDR2 SQIVND (reference sequence). V gave up 0 bases and J gave up 7 bases; unmatched junction bases: 7. This CDR3 has 15 residues. The CDR3 region has the DNA TGTGCCAGTAGTATAGATGGGACAGAATCCTATACGCAGTATTTT. The encoded protein is CASSIDGTESYTQYF.

The rearrangement joins TRBV11-3 to TRBJ2-2, with D unclear. There are 15 residues in the CDR3. Looked up from germline, CDR1 is SGHNT and CDR2 is YENEEA. Trimming pared 4 bases from V and 3 bases from J, leaving 12 bases between. The CDR3 sequence is CASSSRNRDTGELFF. Here the CDR3 DNA reads TGTGCCAGCAGCTCACGGAACAGAGACACCGGGGAGCTGTTTTTT.

The J gene is TRBJ2-1, the V gene TRBV28; 7 bases agree with TRBD2. The V gene's germline CDR1 is MDHEN and CDR2 SYDVKM. CDR3 length: 17 residues. The ends lost 0 bases at V and 8 bases at J; junction bases unmatched: 13. DNA of the CDR3: TGTGCCAGCAGTTTATGGTCTGGGGGAGGGCCCTCCGATGAGCAGTTCTTC. This codes for CASSLWSGGGPSDEQFF.

A few counts support this clone. The chain couples TRBV6-4 to TRBJ1-5; D unclear. The germline V gene has CDR1 MRHNA and CDR2 SNTAGT. CDR3 length: 13 amino acids. Trimming took 6 bases from V and 4 from J, leaving 10 bases between them. Written as DNA, the CDR3 is TGTGCCAGCAGCGAGTCAACTAATCAGCCCCAGCATTTT. This sequence encodes CASSESTNQPQHF.

This clone was seen a handful of times. The chain combines TRBV7-6 with TRBJ1-1; TRBD1 aligns across 9 bases. Trimming cost V 4 bases and J 5 bases; bases outside gene matches: 14. CDR1 is SGHVS and CDR2 is FNYEAQ in the germline V gene. The length of the CDR3 is 17 residues. The CDR3 sequence is CASSSEHWGQGKTEAFF. The CDR3 bases are TGTGCCAGCAGCTCCGAGCACTGGGGACAGGGCAAGACTGAAGCTTTCTTT. Filled out from reference TRBV7-6 and TRBJ1-1, the complete variable domain reads GAGVSQSPRYKVTKRGQDVALRCDPISGHVSLYWYRQALGQGPEFLTYFNYEAQQDKSGLPNDRFSAERPEGSISTLTIQRTEQRDSAMYRCASSSEHWGQGKTEAFFGQGTRLTVV.

V and J are TRBV5-4 and TRBJ2-7; TRBD2 agrees at 7 bases. This CDR3 is built from 19 residues. V lost 4 bases to trimming and J lost 5 bases; unmatched junction nucleotides: 24. The germline gives CDR1 SGHNT, CDR2 YYREEE (reference sequence). The CDR3 spells CASSLRWEWGEGSQNEQYF. As DNA, the CDR3 is TGTGCCAGCAGCCTCCGCTGGGAGTGGGGGGAGGGCTCTCAGAACGAGCAGTACTTC.

CDR3 loop: CASWGSIVNEQYF. The CDR3 DNA sequence: TGTGCCAGCTGGGGCTCCATAGTCAACGAGCAGTACTTC. The chain employs TRBV28 and TRBJ2-7, with D maybe TRBD1 (5 bases). Germline CDR1 MDHEN, CDR2 SYDVKM. The CDR3 sequence is 13 residues long. The V and J ends lost 8 bases and 5 bases respectively, with 16 bases between them.

The chain combines TRBV4-2 with TRBJ1-2; maybe TRBD1 (6 bases). The germline gives CDR1 LGHNA, CDR2 YNFKEQ. V lost 1 base, J lost 3 bases, and 12 bases lay in between. CDR3 length: 15 amino acids. For the CDR3, the DNA is TGTGCCAGCAGCCAAGCAGGGGCCACCTACTATGGCTACACCTTC. Translating it yields CASSQAGATYYGYTF.

The genes are TRBV5-6 and TRBJ2-7, with 7 bases fitting TRBD2. This CDR3 contains 17 residues. CDR1 SGHDT and CDR2 YYEEEE come from the germline V gene. The junction had 16 bases not matched to a gene; V was cut back by 1 base and J by 6 bases. DNA for the CDR3: TGTGCCAGCAGCTTGTGGACTAGGGGACCGGGGGTTTTCGAGCAGTACTTC. Translation gives CASSLWTRGPGVFEQYF.

This clone appeared a few times. The J gene is TRBJ2-4, the V gene TRBV30; TRBD2 might be the D (7 bases). Deletions cut 7 bases from V and 0 bases from J, with 16 bases between. The CDR3 covers 15 residues. Germline lookup yields CDR1 GTSNPN and CDR2 SVGIG (reference sequence). CDR3 region: CASEGGGLAKNIQYF. As DNA, the CDR3 is TGTGCCTCAGAGGGAGGGGGTCTAGCCAAAAACATTCAGTACTTC.

This chain joins TRBV27 and TRBJ1-1; 7 positions agree with TRBD1. Germline assignment: CDR1 MNHEY and CDR2 SMNVEV (reference sequence). V shed 7 bases, J shed 2 bases, and the junction held 4 bases outside the gene matches. The CDR3 is 13 amino acids. The CDR3 spells CASTHRGNTEAFF. CDR3 nucleotide sequence: TGTGCCAGCACGCACAGGGGAAACACTGAAGCTTTCTTT.

The J gene is TRBJ1-6, the V gene TRBV19; D may be TRBD1 (5 bases). The CDR3 covers 14 residues. The V gene's germline CDR1 is LNHDA and CDR2 SQIVND (reference sequence). V lost 7 bases and J lost 5, with 12 bases in between. The CDR3 DNA is TGTGCCAGTACCATGGGCAGGGATAATTCACCCCTCCACTTT. Residues: CASTMGRDNSPLHF.

The chain joins TRBV13 to TRBJ1-4; D unclear. Germline values: CDR1 PRHDT, CDR2 FYEKMQ (reference sequence). The CDR3 runs 15 residues. Between the trimmed V and J ends, which lost 1 base and 8 bases, there was a span of 14 bases. The CDR3 DNA follows: TGTGCCAGCAGCTTAGTATCCGGACTCGGGGAAAAACTGTTTTTT. Protein product: CASSLVSGLGEKLFF.

The gene calls are TRBV2 and TRBJ2-5, with 8 nucleotides matching TRBD1. Germline trimming cut 2 bases from V and 5 bases from J; bases unmatched to any gene: 1. The CDR3 has 13 amino acids. Germline V lookup: CDR1 SNHLY, CDR2 FYNNEI. CDR3 nucleotide sequence: TGTGCCAGCAGTGAACAGGGGGCCGAGACCCAGTACTTC. Translation: CASSEQGAETQYF.

This chain connects TRBV27 to TRBJ1-4; D uncertain. V was pared by 4 bases and J by 3 bases, with 9 bases between. The CDR3 is 14 residues long. Germline lookup yields CDR1 MNHEY and CDR2 SMNVEV (reference sequence). CDR3 residues: CASSSEASNEKLFF. In DNA form, the CDR3 reads TGTGCCAGCAGTTCGGAGGCCTCTAATGAAAAACTGTTTTTT. Full variable domain (remainder filled in from reference TRBV27 and TRBJ1-4): EAQVTQNPRYLITVTGKKLTVTCSQNMNHEYMSWYRQDPGLGLRQIYYSMNVEVTDKGDVPEGYKVSRKEKRNFPLILESPSPNQTSLYFCASSSEASNEKLFFGSGTQLSVL.

The chain carries TRBV27 and TRBJ1-5; perhaps TRBD1 as D (5 bases). Germline V gives CDR1 MNHEY, CDR2 SMNVEV (reference sequence). The V end was cut by 4 bases, the J end by 2 bases, with 9 bases between. The CDR3 extends over 14 amino acids. CDR3 coding DNA: TGTGCCAGCAGTTCCTGGGGCCGCAATCAGCCCCAGCATTTT. The encoded protein is CASSSWGRNQPQHF.

The chain employs TRBV4-2 and TRBJ2-1; D possibly corresponds to TRBD1 (6 bases). The CDR3 covers 13 residues. With 0 bases removed from V and 9 bases from J, the gap between germline ends came to 9 bases. CDR1 and CDR2 from the germline V gene are LGHNA and YNFKEQ. CDR3 sequence reads: CASSQEGGSEQFF. In DNA form, the CDR3 reads TGTGCCAGCAGCCAAGAAGGGGGAAGTGAGCAGTTCTTC.